These T cell receptor beta chains were read from a single sample in a study of T-cell reconstitution after alpha-beta-depleted transplantation in children. TCRdb re-derived calls from the PCR reads in MiXCR, one entry per CDR3 protein. The sample has about 340,000 distinct CDR3 sequences, more than 10% seen once; the top ten hold about 4.5%. The source was PBMCs, collected from the stem cell graft. These receptors all stem from a human donor who donated a stem cell graft to a child with Fanconi anemia. The CDR3 runs from the conserved cysteine through the conserved F or W. The D gene is left open where the match is weak. For some rows the clone size is stated as once, few or many, or as a class when expanded; others skip it.

clone size,D gene,V gene,J gene,CDR3 protein,CDR3 DNA
.,.,TRBV5-1,TRBJ1-3,CASSLPGAGNTTYF,TGCGCCAGCAGCTTGCCGGGGGCTGGAAACACCACATATTTT
many,.,TRBV2,TRBJ1-1,CASRDRGMNTEAFF,TGTGCCAGCAGGGACCGGGGCATGAACACTGAAGCTTTCTTT
many,.,TRBV5-1,TRBJ2-2,CASSFRANTGELFF,TGCGCCAGCAGCTTTCGCGCCAACACCGGGGAGCTGTTTTTT
.,.,TRBV7-9,TRBJ2-3,CASSLYPDTQYF,TGTGCCAGCAGCTTATATCCAGATACGCAGTATTTT
.,TRBD1,TRBV29-1,TRBJ1-2,CSVGDRANYGYTF,TGCAGCGTTGGGGACAGAGCTAACTATGGCTACACCTTC
.,TRBD2,TRBV4-3,TRBJ2-2,CASSPLAGGPGGELFF,TGCGCCAGCAGCCCCCTAGCGGGGGGGCCAGGCGGGGAGCTGTTTTTT
.,.,TRBV10-3,TRBJ1-5,CAISLGGPQHF,TGTGCCATCAGTTTAGGAGGGCCCCAGCATTTT
many,.,TRBV20-1,TRBJ1-1,CSARGDRWDTEAFF,TGCAGTGCTAGGGGTGACAGGTGGGACACTGAAGCTTTCTTT
.,TRBD2,TRBV6-1,TRBJ2-3,CASSTLAGGPGDTQYF,TGTGCCAGCAGCACCCTAGCGGGGGGGCCGGGAGATACGCAGTATTTT
.,.,TRBV12-3/TRBV12-4,TRBJ1-2,CASSDGRHTF,TGTGCCAGCAGTGATGGGCGACACACCTTC
.,.,TRBV6-2/TRBV6-3,TRBJ2-2,CASSYKHTGELFF,TGTGCCAGCAGTTACAAACACACCGGGGAGCTGTTTTTT
few,.,TRBV7-9,TRBJ1-4,CASSLQTEKLFF,TGTGCCAGCAGTCTCCAGACGGAAAAACTGTTTTTT
.,TRBD1,TRBV12-3/TRBV12-4,TRBJ1-6,CASSSGQGVYSPLHF,TGTGCCAGCAGTTCTGGACAGGGGGTCTACTCACCCCTCCACTTT
few,TRBD1,TRBV2,TRBJ1-5,CASQQGENQPQHF,TGTGCCAGTCAACAGGGGGAAAATCAGCCCCAGCATTTT
few,.,TRBV29-1,TRBJ1-4,CSVTRQGGEKLFF,TGCAGCGTTACGCGGCAGGGCGGCGAAAAACTGTTTTTT
many,.,TRBV29-1,TRBJ2-3,CSVGQFPDTQYF,TGCAGCGTTGGCCAGTTTCCCGATACGCAGTATTTT
few,.,TRBV6-5,TRBJ2-1,CASSYQSGAPNEQFF,TGTGCCAGCAGTTACCAAAGCGGAGCCCCCAATGAGCAGTTCTTC
many,.,TRBV5-1,TRBJ1-1,CASSQRSGYTEAFF,TGCGCCAGCAGCCAAAGATCAGGGTACACTGAAGCTTTCTTT
.,.,TRBV6-2/TRBV6-3,TRBJ1-2,CASSIDRNYGYTF,TGTGCCAGCAGCATAGACAGAAACTATGGCTACACCTTC
many,.,TRBV6-1,TRBJ1-1,CASRRGNTEAFF,TGTGCCTCCCGCCGGGGGAACACTGAAGCTTTCTTT
few,.,TRBV12-3/TRBV12-4,TRBJ1-1,CASSPSTLANTEAFF,TGTGCCAGCAGTCCATCTACGCTCGCGAACACTGAAGCTTTCTTT
few,TRBD2,TRBV24-1,TRBJ2-2,CATSDLGSGDTGELFF,TGTGCCACCAGTGATTTGGGCAGCGGGGACACCGGGGAGCTGTTTTTT
.,.,TRBV28,TRBJ2-4,CASSSSARDDKNIQYF,TGTGCCAGCAGCTCATCGGCCAGGGACGACAAAAACATTCAGTACTTC
many,TRBD2,TRBV29-1,TRBJ2-5,CSVEWLAGGETQYF,TGCAGCGTTGAATGGCTAGCGGGGGGGGAGACCCAGTACTTC
many,.,TRBV27,TRBJ2-7,CASSLSSGIHEQYF,TGTGCCAGCAGTTTATCGTCAGGGATCCACGAGCAGTACTTC
.,TRBD2,TRBV7-2,TRBJ2-1,CASSLAVGSSGGGEQFF,TGTGCCAGCAGCTTAGCGGTCGGGTCTAGCGGGGGGGGTGAGCAGTTCTTC
many,TRBD2,TRBV5-1,TRBJ2-7,CASTLLAGVSYEQYF,TGCGCCAGCACCCTCCTAGCGGGGGTCTCCTACGAGCAGTACTTC
once,.,TRBV5-1,TRBJ2-5,CASRFREGTQYF,TGCGCCAGCAGATTTAGGGAAGGGACCCAGTACTTC
many,TRBD2,TRBV12-3/TRBV12-4,TRBJ2-3,CASSSGGAFSTDTQYF,TGTGCCAGCAGTTCCGGGGGGGCCTTCAGTACAGATACGCAGTATTTT
many,.,TRBV11-1,TRBJ2-2,CASSLAGADWNTGELFF,TGTGCCAGCAGCTTAGCTGGGGCAGACTGGAACACCGGGGAGCTGTTTTTT
.,.,TRBV30,TRBJ2-5,CAWSGISWGTQYF,TGTGCCTGGAGTGGAATCTCCTGGGGGACCCAGTACTTC
.,.,TRBV5-1,TRBJ1-1,CASSLGGGAGAEAFF,TGCGCCAGCAGCTTGGGTGGGGGGGCCGGGGCTGAAGCTTTCTTT
many,.,TRBV6-5,TRBJ1-6,CASRLLQGGNSPLHF,TGTGCCAGCAGACTTCTGCAGGGTGGGAATTCACCCCTCCACTTT
once,.,TRBV6-1,TRBJ1-2,CASSAASLNYGYTF,TGTGCCAGCAGTGCAGCCTCACTGAACTATGGCTACACCTTC
many,.,TRBV20-1,TRBJ2-5,CSARRGGRRETQYF,TGCAGTGCTAGGAGGGGGGGCCGACGAGAGACCCAGTACTTC
many,TRBD1,TRBV5-5,TRBJ1-6,CASSLDWDRGSPLHF,TGTGCCAGCAGCTTGGATTGGGACAGGGGCTCACCCCTCCACTTT
.,.,TRBV25-1,TRBJ1-6,CASRDTLSSYNSPLHF,TGTGCCAGCAGGGACACCTTGAGCTCCTATAATTCACCCCTCCACTTT
.,.,TRBV5-6,TRBJ1-1,CASSLGQTMTEAFF,TGTGCCAGCAGCTTGGGACAAACAATGACTGAAGCTTTCTTT
.,.,TRBV5-1,TRBJ2-5,CASKVNTQETQYF,TGCGCCAGCAAAGTGAACACACAAGAGACCCAGTACTTC
few,.,TRBV5-1,TRBJ1-1,CASSLKEASTEAFF,TGCGCCAGCAGCTTGAAGGAGGCGTCCACTGAAGCTTTCTTT
.,TRBD1,TRBV20-1,TRBJ1-5,CSAVASGTGNQPQHF,TGCAGTGCTGTTGCCTCCGGGACAGGCAATCAGCCCCAGCATTTT
.,.,TRBV9,TRBJ2-7,CASSVATGDSYEQYF,TGTGCCAGCAGCGTAGCTACGGGGGATTCCTACGAGCAGTACTTC
few,TRBD2,TRBV7-8,TRBJ2-5,CASSLSASGANQETQYF,TGTGCCAGCAGCTTAAGTGCTAGCGGGGCAAACCAAGAGACCCAGTACTTC
.,TRBD2,TRBV10-2,TRBJ2-3,CASSLWRGGDTDTQYF,TGCGCCAGCAGTCTCTGGCGGGGGGGAGACACAGATACGCAGTATTTT
.,.,TRBV5-1,TRBJ1-2,CASSFDSVGGYTF,TGCGCCAGCAGCTTCGACAGCGTCGGGGGCTACACCTTC
many,.,TRBV28,TRBJ2-5,CASSLGPSVLGETQYF,TGTGCCAGCAGTTTGGGCCCATCCGTCTTGGGAGAGACCCAGTACTTC
.,.,TRBV5-1,TRBJ2-7,CASSPTGMSSYEQYF,TGCGCCAGCAGCCCGACCGGGATGTCCTCCTACGAGCAGTACTTC